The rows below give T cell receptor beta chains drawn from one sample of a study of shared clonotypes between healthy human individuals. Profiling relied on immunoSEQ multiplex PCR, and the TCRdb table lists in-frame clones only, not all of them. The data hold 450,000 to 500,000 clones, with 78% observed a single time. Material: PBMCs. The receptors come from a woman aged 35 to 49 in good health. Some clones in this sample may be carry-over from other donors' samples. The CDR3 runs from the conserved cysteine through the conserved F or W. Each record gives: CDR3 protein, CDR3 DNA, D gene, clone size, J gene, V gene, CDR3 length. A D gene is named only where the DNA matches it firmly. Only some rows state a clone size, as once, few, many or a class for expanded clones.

CDR3aa: CASSPGTTPMEGYTF
CDR3nt: TGCGCCAGCAGTCCGGGGACAACCCCCATGGAAGGCTACACCTTC
d_gene: -
abundance: few
j_gene: TRBJ1-2
v_gene: TRBV5-1
len: 15

CDR3aa: CASSPWTLAKNIQYF
CDR3nt: TGTGCCAGCAGCCCATGGACTTTAGCCAAAAACATTCAGTACTTC
d_gene: -
abundance: once
j_gene: TRBJ2-4
v_gene: TRBV5-8
len: 15

CDR3aa: CASSVGSGSYEQYF
CDR3nt: TGTGCCAGCAGCGTAGGGAGTGGCTCCTACGAGCAGTACTTC
d_gene: -
abundance: -
j_gene: TRBJ2-7
v_gene: TRBV9
len: 14

CDR3aa: CASSLVSLASNEQFF
CDR3nt: TGCGCCAGCAGCTTGGTATCCCTAGCGAGCAATGAGCAGTTCTTC
d_gene: -
abundance: -
j_gene: TRBJ2-1
v_gene: TRBV5-1
len: 15

CDR3aa: CASSLSGTANEKLFF
CDR3nt: TGCGCCAGCAGTCTTTCCGGGACAGCTAATGAAAAACTGTTTTTT
d_gene: TRBD1
abundance: -
j_gene: TRBJ1-4
v_gene: TRBV4-1
len: 15

CDR3aa: CASSVRGPNEKLFF
CDR3nt: TGTGCCAGCAGCGTTAGGGGGCCTAATGAAAAACTGTTTTTT
d_gene: TRBD1
abundance: -
j_gene: TRBJ1-4
v_gene: TRBV5-4
len: 14

CDR3aa: CASSLIGGKSEAFF
CDR3nt: TGTGCCAGCAGCTTAATTGGCGGTAAGAGTGAAGCTTTCTTT
d_gene: -
abundance: -
j_gene: TRBJ1-1
v_gene: TRBV7-9
len: 14

CDR3aa: CASRPTRQGVTQYF
CDR3nt: TGTGCCAGCAGGCCAACGAGACAGGGAGTTACGCAGTATTTT
d_gene: TRBD1
abundance: -
j_gene: TRBJ2-3
v_gene: TRBV6-5
len: 14

CDR3aa: CASSPVPTGPGSYEQYF
CDR3nt: TGTGCCAGCTCACCGGTTCCGACAGGCCCCGGCTCCTACGAGCAGTACTTC
d_gene: -
abundance: -
j_gene: TRBJ2-7
v_gene: TRBV18
len: 17

CDR3aa: CASSFGTGAAYEQYF
CDR3nt: TGTGCCAGCAGCTTTGGGACCGGGGCGGCCTACGAGCAGTACTTC
d_gene: -
abundance: -
j_gene: TRBJ2-7
v_gene: TRBV4-2
len: 15

CDR3aa: CSVEEGPGTEAFF
CDR3nt: TGCAGCGTTGAAGAGGGGCCGGGCACTGAAGCTTTCTTT
d_gene: -
abundance: -
j_gene: TRBJ1-1
v_gene: TRBV29-1
len: 13

CDR3aa: CASSDRGRANVLTF
CDR3nt: TGTGCCAGCAGCGACAGGGGGCGAGCCAACGTCCTGACTTTC
d_gene: TRBD1
abundance: -
j_gene: TRBJ2-6
v_gene: TRBV28
len: 14

CDR3aa: CASSHGTGGLETQYF
CDR3nt: TGCGCCAGCAGCCACGGGACAGGGGGCCTAGAGACCCAGTACTTC
d_gene: TRBD1
abundance: -
j_gene: TRBJ2-5
v_gene: TRBV4-1
len: 15

CDR3aa: CASSQAGGGGIYEQYF
CDR3nt: TGTGCCAGCAGCCAAGCCGGGGGAGGGGGGATCTACGAGCAGTACTTC
d_gene: -
abundance: -
j_gene: TRBJ2-7
v_gene: TRBV4-2
len: 16

CDR3aa: CASSASSGLYYNEQFF
CDR3nt: TGTGCCAGCAGCGCCTCTAGCGGGCTCTACTACAATGAGCAGTTCTTC
d_gene: TRBD2
abundance: -
j_gene: TRBJ2-1
v_gene: TRBV7-9
len: 16

CDR3aa: CASSLVGGYEQYF
CDR3nt: TGTGCCAGCAGCTTAGTGGGCGGCTACGAGCAGTACTTC
d_gene: -
abundance: -
j_gene: TRBJ2-7
v_gene: TRBV7-2
len: 13

CDR3aa: CASSPLAFSRSYEQYF
CDR3nt: TGTGCCAGCAGCCCCCTGGCCTTCTCGCGCTCCTACGAGCAGTACTTC
d_gene: -
abundance: many
j_gene: TRBJ2-7
v_gene: TRBV13
len: 16

CDR3aa: CASSLRGHPSGEQYF
CDR3nt: TGTGCCAGCAGCTTGAGGGGACACCCTTCGGGGGAGCAGTACTTC
d_gene: -
abundance: once
j_gene: TRBJ2-7
v_gene: TRBV5-8
len: 15

CDR3aa: CASSWLGGVYGYTF
CDR3nt: TGTGCCAGCAGCTGGTTAGGAGGGGTTTATGGCTACACCTTC
d_gene: -
abundance: -
j_gene: TRBJ1-2
v_gene: TRBV5-4
len: 14

CDR3aa: CASSDRGPPREQYF
CDR3nt: TGTGCCAGCAGTGACAGGGGCCCACCTCGGGAGCAGTACTTC
d_gene: -
abundance: -
j_gene: TRBJ2-7
v_gene: TRBV2
len: 14

CDR3aa: CASSLGPDSTDTQYF
CDR3nt: TGCGCCAGCAGCTTAGGCCCCGATAGCACAGATACGCAGTATTTT
d_gene: -
abundance: -
j_gene: TRBJ2-3
v_gene: TRBV5-1
len: 15

CDR3aa: CASSHSTGGYEQYF
CDR3nt: TGTGCCAGCAGCCACTCGACAGGGGGGTACGAGCAGTACTTC
d_gene: TRBD1
abundance: once
j_gene: TRBJ2-7
v_gene: TRBV7-8
len: 14

CDR3aa: CSVEDRGYEQYF
CDR3nt: TGCAGCGTTGAAGATCGGGGGTACGAGCAGTACTTC
d_gene: -
abundance: -
j_gene: TRBJ2-7
v_gene: TRBV29-1
len: 12

CDR3aa: CASSLGRVNTGELFF
CDR3nt: TGTGCCAGCAGCCTGGGGCGGGTGAACACCGGGGAGCTGTTTTTT
d_gene: -
abundance: -
j_gene: TRBJ2-2
v_gene: TRBV12-1
len: 15

CDR3aa: CATSRGSSYEQYF
CDR3nt: TGTGCCACCAGCAGGGGCAGCTCTTACGAGCAGTACTTC
d_gene: -
abundance: -
j_gene: TRBJ2-7
v_gene: TRBV15
len: 13